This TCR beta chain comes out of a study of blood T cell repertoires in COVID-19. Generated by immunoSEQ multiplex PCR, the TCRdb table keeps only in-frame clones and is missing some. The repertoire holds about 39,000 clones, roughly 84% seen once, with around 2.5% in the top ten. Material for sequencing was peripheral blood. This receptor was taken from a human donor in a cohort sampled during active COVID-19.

For the CDR3, the DNA is TGTGCCAGCAGCTTGGCTGGGAGGGGGAGCACCGGGGAGCTGTTTTTT. Translated, it gives CASSLAGRGSTGELFF. V and J are TRBV5-4 and TRBJ2-2, with a weak D call TRBD2 (7 bases). The CDR3 covers 16 residues. CDR1 and CDR2 from the germline V gene are SGHNT and YYREEE (reference sequence). V was trimmed by 0 bases and J by 4 bases, leaving 13 bases between them.